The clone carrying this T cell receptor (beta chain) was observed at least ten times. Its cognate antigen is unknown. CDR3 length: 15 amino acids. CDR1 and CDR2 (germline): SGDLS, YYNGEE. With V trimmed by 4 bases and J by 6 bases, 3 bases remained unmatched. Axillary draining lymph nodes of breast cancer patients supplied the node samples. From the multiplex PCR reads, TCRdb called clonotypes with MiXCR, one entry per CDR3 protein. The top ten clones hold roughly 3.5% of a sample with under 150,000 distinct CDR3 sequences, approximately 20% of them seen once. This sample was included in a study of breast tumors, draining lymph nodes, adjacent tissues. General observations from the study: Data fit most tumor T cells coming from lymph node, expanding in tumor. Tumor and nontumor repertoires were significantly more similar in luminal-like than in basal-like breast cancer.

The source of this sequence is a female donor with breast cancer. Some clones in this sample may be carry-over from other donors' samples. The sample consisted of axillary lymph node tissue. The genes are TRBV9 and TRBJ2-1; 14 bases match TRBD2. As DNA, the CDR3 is TGTGCCAGCAGCTCGGGACTAGCGGGAGTCAATGAGCAGTTCTTC. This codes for CASSSGLAGVNEQFF.